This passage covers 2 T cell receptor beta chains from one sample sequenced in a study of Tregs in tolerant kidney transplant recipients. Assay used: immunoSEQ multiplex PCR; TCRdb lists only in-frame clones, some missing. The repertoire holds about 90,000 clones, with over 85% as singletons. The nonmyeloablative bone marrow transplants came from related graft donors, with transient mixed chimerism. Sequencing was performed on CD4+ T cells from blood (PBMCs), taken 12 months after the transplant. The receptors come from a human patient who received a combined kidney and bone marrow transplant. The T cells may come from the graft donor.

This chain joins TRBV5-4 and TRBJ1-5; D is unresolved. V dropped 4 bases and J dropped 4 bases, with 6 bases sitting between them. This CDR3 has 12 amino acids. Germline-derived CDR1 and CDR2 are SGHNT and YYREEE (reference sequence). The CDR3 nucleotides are TGTGCCAGCAGCCAGGATAATCAGCCCCAGCATTTT. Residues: CASSQDNQPQHF.

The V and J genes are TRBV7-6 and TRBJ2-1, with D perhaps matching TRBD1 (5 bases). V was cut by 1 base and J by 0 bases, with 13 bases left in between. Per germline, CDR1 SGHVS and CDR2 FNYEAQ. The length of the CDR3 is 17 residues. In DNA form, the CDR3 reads TGTGCCAGCAGCTTAGGGTTCCGGCAGGGCTCCTACAATGAGCAGTTCTTC. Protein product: CASSLGFRQGSYNEQFF.